Sequencing of this T cell receptor beta chain was carried out in a study of PD-1 blockade in classical Hodgkin lymphoma. This CDR3 has 14 residues. CDR1 is MGHRA and CDR2 is YSYEKL in the germline V gene. The ends were cut back, 2 bases at V and 5 bases at J, with 12 bases in the middle. Time point given: cycle 4 day 1 (C4D1), after about 6 weeks of nivolumab. In every patient, relapse followed autologous stem cell transplantation, while exposure to brentuximab vedotin differed. By magnetic negative selection, CD8+ T cells were isolated from the thawed PBMCs. General study results and limits: Complete responders' diversity at baseline resembled that of newly diagnosed patients.

Relative to its sample, this clone is medium-sized. Its target is not known. The data were produced by immunoSEQ multiplex PCR, yet TCRdb's version contains in-frame clones alone and is incomplete. The sample lists roughly 2,500 clones, approximately 57% occurring once. The chain recombines TRBV4-1 with TRBJ1-1; D remains ambiguous. The specimen comprised CD8+ T cells from blood, sampled before the fourth cycle of nivolumab. The clonotype was recovered from a human donor with classical Hodgkin lymphoma. CDR3 nucleotide sequence: TGCGCCAGCAGCCAATACACGCCGGGGACTGAAGCTTTCTTT. Protein product: CASSQYTPGTEAFF.